This entry concerns a single T cell receptor (beta chain). This sample was taken from a study of blood T cell repertoires in COVID-19. Overall study: The United States, Italy and Spain provided the acute and convalescent COVID-19 samples.

The study recruited people aged about 18 to 95 years across about 25 US areas. Cohort 3 recovered donors had two negative PCRs, clearance, or symptom resolution. The CDR3 has 13 residues. From germline, CDR1 is LNHNV and CDR2 YYDKDF (reference sequence). V shed 5 bases and J shed 0 bases, with 7 bases lying between them. In the original analysis: Reference gene primer amplification yielded estimated nucleated cell counts. Clones were sequenced by immunoSEQ multiplex PCR, and TCRdb holds only the in-frame ones, with some missing. V and J calls and clone size come straight from that table; D and trimming were deduced from the DNA. In the table there are approximately 470,000 clones, around 90% of which are singletons.

Sequencing was carried out using PBMCs or T cells enriched from blood (not recorded which). The origin of this receptor is a woman under 30 who had recovered from COVID-19. The chain employs TRBV15 and TRBJ1-1, with no clear D. This CDR3 is CATSGAVNTEAFF. The CDR3 region has the DNA TGTGCCACCAGCGGCGCGGTGAACACTGAAGCTTTCTTT.